This TCR beta chain is from a study of CD8 T cells in Susac syndrome (dated by TCRdb to between 2018 and 2021). Concerning the study at large: Repertoire sequencing was used to test whether CD8+ T cell activation and differentiation in Susac syndrome was antigen driven. CD8+ T cell repertoire clonality was compared between about a dozen healthy donors, around 14 Susac syndrome patients and 15 multiple sclerosis patients. Overall results and qualifications from the work: The study acknowledged that relatively few individuals were included in the TCR sequencing and HLA analysis.

RNA was extracted using the RNeasy kit, and roughly 0.5 to 1 ug of the RNA was reverse transcribed with random hexamers. The immunoSEQ multiplex PCR assay, which covers 54 Vbeta and 13 Jbeta segments, was used to amplify TCR beta CDR3 regions. PCR amplification bias was corrected by using a synthetic template baseline for primer optimization and computational correction. The original methods were these. Reads were assigned to V, D and J genes according to IMGT and analyzed in immunoSEQ Analyzer, with only productive sequences retained. Clonality was computed as one minus Shannon entropy normalized by log2 of the number of productive unique sequences. For each patient and control, public and private clones were evaluated within the 100 most prevalent clones. Clones were defined as Susac-specific when absent from the healthy and MS cohorts, from 1,000 to 1,100 published viral clones and from other ImmuneACCESS disease sequences. In TCRdb, the public reads were trimmed at Q25 with fastp and aligned with MiXCR, with productive beta chains retained. Rows with one shared CDR3 protein collapse into an entry with the most common genes and DNA. It is TCRdb's table, rather than the study itself, that gives the V and J calls and clone size. Present in this sample are fewer than 150,000 distinct CDR3 sequences, approximately 89% of which were seen just once. The top ten clones comprise over 0.2% of the sample.

Turning to this clonotype: Its antigen remains unidentified. Qualities for individual bases were not recorded, and no much larger clone is one base off.

Peripheral blood CD8+ and CD4+ T cells from healthy donors, Susac syndrome patients and multiple sclerosis patients were profiled by high-throughput TCR beta sequencing. Treatment-naive patients with stable or active relapsing-remitting disease fulfilling revised McDonald criteria were used as multiple sclerosis controls. Bulk CD8+ and CD4+ T cells were purified by magnetic negative isolation, whereas CD8+ TEMRA cells were enriched by FACS. Blood was collected in EDTA tubes and processed within 24 hours, with PBMCs isolated through density gradient centrifugation. PBMCs intended for TCR sequencing were cryopreserved in liquid nitrogen and thawed later in a water bath at 37 degrees C. Purity of sorted or isolated CD4+, CD8+ and CD8+ TEMRA cells was at least 90%. This clonotype originated in a human donor with multiple sclerosis. The specimen was CD8+ T cells from PBMCs.

Here the CDR3 is given as CASSSPGLTYEQYF. The DNA sequence is as follows: TGTGCCAGCAGTTCCCCCGGACTAACCTACGAGCAGTACTTC. The chain links TRBV27 with TRBJ2-7; TRBD2 is a weak D gene call, 6 bases matching. Spanning cysteine to phenylalanine, the CDR3 consists of 14 amino acids. Only the CDR3 part of the read is kept: 42 bases, read in frame from the first base. The germline V gene (reference sequence) yields MNHEY for CDR1 and SMNVEV for CDR2. The V end loses 4 bases and the J end loses 2 bases, and a stretch of 12 bases separates them.